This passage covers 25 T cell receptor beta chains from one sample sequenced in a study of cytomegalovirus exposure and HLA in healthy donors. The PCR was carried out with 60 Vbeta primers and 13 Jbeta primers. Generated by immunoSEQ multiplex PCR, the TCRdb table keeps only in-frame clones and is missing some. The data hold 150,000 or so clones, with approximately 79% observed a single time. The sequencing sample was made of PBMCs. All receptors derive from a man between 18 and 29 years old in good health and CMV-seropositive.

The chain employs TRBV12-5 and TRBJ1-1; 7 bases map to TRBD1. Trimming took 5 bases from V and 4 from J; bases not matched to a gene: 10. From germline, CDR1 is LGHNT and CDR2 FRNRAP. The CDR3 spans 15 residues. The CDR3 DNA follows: TGTGCTAGTGGTCTTCCAACGGCAGGGGGCACTGAAGCTTTCTTT. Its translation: CASGLPTAGGTEAFF.

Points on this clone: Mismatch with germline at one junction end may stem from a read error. The CDR3 DNA reads TGTGCCGGCAGCTTAGGGCAGGGCTATGGCTACACCTTC. It specifies CAGSLGQGYGYTF. The J gene is TRBJ1-2, the V gene TRBV7-2, with D perhaps TRBD1 (5 bases). Germline CDR1 is SGHTA and CDR2 is FQGNSA. The CDR3 spans 13 residues.

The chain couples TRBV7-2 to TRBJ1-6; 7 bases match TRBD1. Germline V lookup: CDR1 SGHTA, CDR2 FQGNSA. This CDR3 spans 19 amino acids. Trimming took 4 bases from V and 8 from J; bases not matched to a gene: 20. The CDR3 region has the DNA TGTGCCAGCAGCTCCCTCCGAGGGGGACAGAATATAAGGGATTCACCCCTCCACTTT. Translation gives CASSSLRGGQNIRDSPLHF.

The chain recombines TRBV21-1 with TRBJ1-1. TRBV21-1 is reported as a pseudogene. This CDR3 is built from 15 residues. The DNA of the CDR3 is TGTGCCAGCAGCAAAGAATCCGGGGAAAACACTGAAGCTTTCTTT. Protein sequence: CASSKESGENTEAFF.

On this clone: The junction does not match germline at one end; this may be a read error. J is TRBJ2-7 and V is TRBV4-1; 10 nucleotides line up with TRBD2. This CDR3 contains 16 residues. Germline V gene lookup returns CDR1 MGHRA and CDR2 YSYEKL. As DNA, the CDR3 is TGCGCCAGCAGCCACCCCGGACTAGCGGCCGCCTACGGGCAGTACTTC. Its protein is CASSHPGLAAAYGQYF.

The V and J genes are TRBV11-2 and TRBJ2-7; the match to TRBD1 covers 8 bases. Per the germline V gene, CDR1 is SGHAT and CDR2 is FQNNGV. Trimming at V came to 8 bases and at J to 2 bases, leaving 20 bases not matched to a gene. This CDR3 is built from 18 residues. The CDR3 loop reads CASSRAGGGLASAYEQYF. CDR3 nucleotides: TGTGCCAGCTCGAGGGCAGGGGGCGGCCTAGCATCGGCCTACGAGCAGTACTTC.

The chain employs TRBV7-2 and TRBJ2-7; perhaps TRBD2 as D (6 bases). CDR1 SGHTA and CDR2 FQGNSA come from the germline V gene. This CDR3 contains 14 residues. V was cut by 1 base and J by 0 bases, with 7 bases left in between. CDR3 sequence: CASSLVGSSYEQYF. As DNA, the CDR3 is TGTGCCAGCAGCTTAGTCGGGAGCTCCTACGAGCAGTACTTC.

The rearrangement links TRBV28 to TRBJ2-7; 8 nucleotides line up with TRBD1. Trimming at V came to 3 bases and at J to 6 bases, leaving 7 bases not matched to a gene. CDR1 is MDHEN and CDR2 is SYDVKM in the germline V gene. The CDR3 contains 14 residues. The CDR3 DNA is TGTGCCAGCAGTTTCGGTTGGACAGGGATCGAGCAGTACTTC. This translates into CASSFGWTGIEQYF.

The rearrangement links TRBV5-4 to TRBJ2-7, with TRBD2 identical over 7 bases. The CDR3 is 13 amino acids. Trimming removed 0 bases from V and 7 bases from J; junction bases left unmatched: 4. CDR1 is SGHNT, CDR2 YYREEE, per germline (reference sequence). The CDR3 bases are TGTGCCAGCAGCTTGGCGGGGGGTCGAGAGCAGTACTTC. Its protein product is CASSLAGGREQYF.

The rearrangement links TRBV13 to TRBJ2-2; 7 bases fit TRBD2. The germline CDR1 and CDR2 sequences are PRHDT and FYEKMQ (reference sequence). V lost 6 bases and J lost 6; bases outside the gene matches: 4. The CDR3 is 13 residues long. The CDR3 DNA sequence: TGTGCCAGCAGTCCGGGAGGTCCCGGGGAGCTGTTTTTT. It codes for CASSPGGPGELFF.

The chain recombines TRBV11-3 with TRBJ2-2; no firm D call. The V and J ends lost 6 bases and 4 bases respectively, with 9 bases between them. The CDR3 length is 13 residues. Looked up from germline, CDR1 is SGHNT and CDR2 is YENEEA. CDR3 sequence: CASSFRVTGELFF. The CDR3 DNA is TGTGCCAGCAGTTTTCGCGTCACCGGGGAGCTGTTTTTT.

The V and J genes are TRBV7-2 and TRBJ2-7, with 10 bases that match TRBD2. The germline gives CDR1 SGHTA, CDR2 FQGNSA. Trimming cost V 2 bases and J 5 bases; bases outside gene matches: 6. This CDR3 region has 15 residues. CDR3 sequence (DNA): TGTGCCAGCAGCTTAAGCAGCGGGGGGGCCCACGAGCAGTACTTC. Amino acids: CASSLSSGGAHEQYF.

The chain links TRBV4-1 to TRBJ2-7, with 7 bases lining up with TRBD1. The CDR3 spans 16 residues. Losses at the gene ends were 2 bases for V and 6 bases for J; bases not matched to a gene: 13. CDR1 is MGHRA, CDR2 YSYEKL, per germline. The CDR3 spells CASSQLTRGRASEQYF. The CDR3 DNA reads TGCGCCAGCAGCCAACTAACTAGGGGGCGCGCGTCCGAGCAGTACTTC.

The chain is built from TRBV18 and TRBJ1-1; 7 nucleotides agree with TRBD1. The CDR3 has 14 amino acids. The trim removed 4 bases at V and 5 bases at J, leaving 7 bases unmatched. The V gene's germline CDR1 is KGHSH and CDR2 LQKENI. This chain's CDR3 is CASSRTQGNTEAFF. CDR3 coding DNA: TGTGCCAGCTCACGAACACAGGGGAATACTGAAGCTTTCTTT.

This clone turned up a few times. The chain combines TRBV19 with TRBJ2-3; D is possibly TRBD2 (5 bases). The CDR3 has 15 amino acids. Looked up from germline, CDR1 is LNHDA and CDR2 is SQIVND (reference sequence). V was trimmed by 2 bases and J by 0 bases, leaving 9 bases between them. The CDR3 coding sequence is TGTGCCAGTAGTATACTGGACTCTAGCACAGATACGCAGTATTTT. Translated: CASSILDSSTDTQYF.

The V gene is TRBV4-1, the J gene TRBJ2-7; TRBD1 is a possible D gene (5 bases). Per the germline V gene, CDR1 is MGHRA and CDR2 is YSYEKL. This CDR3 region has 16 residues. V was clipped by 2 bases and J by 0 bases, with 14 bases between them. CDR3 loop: CASSQIHLTASYEQYF. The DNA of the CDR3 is TGCGCCAGCAGCCAAATCCATCTGACAGCCTCCTACGAGCAGTACTTC.

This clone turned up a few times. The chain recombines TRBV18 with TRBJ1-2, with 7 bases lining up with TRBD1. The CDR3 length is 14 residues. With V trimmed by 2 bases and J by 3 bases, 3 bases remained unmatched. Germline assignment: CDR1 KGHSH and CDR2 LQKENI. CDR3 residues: CASSPMGQHYGYTF. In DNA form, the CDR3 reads TGTGCCAGCTCACCAATGGGACAGCACTATGGCTACACCTTC.

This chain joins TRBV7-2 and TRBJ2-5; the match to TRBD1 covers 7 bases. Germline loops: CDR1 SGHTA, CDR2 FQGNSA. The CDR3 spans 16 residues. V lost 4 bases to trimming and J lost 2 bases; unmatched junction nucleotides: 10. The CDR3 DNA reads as TGTGCCAGCAGCTGGAGACAGGGTGGGGGTCAAGAGACCCAGTACTTC. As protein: CASSWRQGGGQETQYF.

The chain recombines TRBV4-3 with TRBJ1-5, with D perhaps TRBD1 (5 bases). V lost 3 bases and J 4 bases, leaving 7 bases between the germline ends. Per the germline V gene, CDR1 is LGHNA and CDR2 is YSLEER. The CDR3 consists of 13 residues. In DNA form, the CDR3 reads TGCGCCAGCAGCCACGGGGGTAATCAGCCCCAGCATTTT. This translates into CASSHGGNQPQHF.

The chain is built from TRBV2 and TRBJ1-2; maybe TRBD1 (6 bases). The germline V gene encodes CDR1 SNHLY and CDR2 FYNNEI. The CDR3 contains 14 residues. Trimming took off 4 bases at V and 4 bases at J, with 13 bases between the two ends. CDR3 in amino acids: CASSVMGAAYGYTF. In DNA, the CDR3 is TGTGCCAGCAGTGTTATGGGGGCAGCCTATGGCTACACCTTC.

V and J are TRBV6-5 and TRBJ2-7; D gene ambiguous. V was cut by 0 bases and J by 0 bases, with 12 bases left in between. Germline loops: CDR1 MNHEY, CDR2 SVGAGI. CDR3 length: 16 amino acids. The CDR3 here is CASSYSMRQSSYEQYF. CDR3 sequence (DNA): TGTGCCAGCAGTTACTCGATGAGGCAGAGCTCCTACGAGCAGTACTTC.

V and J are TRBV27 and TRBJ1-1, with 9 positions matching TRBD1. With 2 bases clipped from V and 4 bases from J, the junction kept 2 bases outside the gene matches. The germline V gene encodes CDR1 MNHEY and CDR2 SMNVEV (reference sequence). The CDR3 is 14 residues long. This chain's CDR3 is CASSLDRGGTEAFF. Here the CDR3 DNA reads TGTGCCAGCAGTTTAGACAGGGGGGGCACTGAAGCTTTCTTT.

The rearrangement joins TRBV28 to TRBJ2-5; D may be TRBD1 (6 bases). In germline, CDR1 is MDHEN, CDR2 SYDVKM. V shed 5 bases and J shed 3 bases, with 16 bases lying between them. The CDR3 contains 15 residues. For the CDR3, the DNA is TGTGCCAGCAGTCCACCAGCAGGGGTTGAAGAGACCCAGTACTTC. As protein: CASSPPAGVEETQYF.

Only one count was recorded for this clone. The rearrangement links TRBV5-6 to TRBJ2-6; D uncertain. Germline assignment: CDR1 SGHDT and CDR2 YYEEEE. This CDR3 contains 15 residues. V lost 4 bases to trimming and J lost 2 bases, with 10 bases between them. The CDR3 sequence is CASSAKTAGANVLTF. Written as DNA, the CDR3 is TGTGCCAGCAGCGCCAAAACGGCTGGGGCCAACGTCCTGACTTTC.

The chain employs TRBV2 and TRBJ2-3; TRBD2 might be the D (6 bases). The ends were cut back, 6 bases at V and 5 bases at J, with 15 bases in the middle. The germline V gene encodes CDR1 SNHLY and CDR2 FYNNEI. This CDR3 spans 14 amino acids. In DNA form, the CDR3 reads TGTGCCAGCAGGATGGGACTTCAAGAAGATACGCAGTATTTT. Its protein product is CASRMGLQEDTQYF.